These 10 T cell receptor beta chains originate from one sample sequenced in a study of CD8+ T cells in alopecia areata. TCR sequencing used cDNA made by reverse transcription of extracted RNA. Measured with immunoSEQ multiplex PCR; TCRdb has only the in-frame clones, and not every one. The data show roughly 200,000 clones, about 63% seen once. The sample here was CD4+ T cells sorted from blood, taken at week 0. These receptors originate from a human donor with alopecia areata.

The chain links TRBV27 to TRBJ1-2; maybe TRBD1 (6 bases). This CDR3 has 16 residues. From germline, CDR1 is MNHEY and CDR2 SMNVEV (reference sequence). With 1 base removed from V and 0 bases from J, the gap between germline ends came to 12 bases. CDR3 protein: CASSLWPDRPNYGYTF. The CDR3 DNA reads TGTGCCAGCAGTTTATGGCCTGACAGGCCTAACTATGGCTACACCTTC.

This clone occurred a few times. In DNA, the CDR3 is TGTGCCAGCAGCGTAGCGGCTGAGAGCTCCTACGAGCAGTACTTC. Translation gives CASSVAAESSYEQYF. V usage is TRBV9 and J usage is TRBJ2-7; D remains ambiguous. The CDR3 extends over 15 amino acids. Trimming shortened V by 0 bases and J by 0 bases, and 10 bases separated the two germline ends. The germline V gene has CDR1 SGDLS and CDR2 YYNGEE.

This chain joins TRBV7-2 and TRBJ2-3; D gene unclear. The germline V gene encodes CDR1 SGHTA and CDR2 FQGNSA. This CDR3 spans 13 amino acids. With 3 bases removed from V and 6 bases from J, the gap between germline ends came to 10 bases. The CDR3 DNA sequence: TGTGCCAGCAGCTTGGGCAGGTGGGATACGCAGTATTTT. It is translated as CASSLGRWDTQYF.

This chain uses TRBV15 with TRBJ1-3, with D unclear. Between the trimmed V and J ends, which lost 6 bases and 4 bases, there was a span of 16 bases. This CDR3 is built from 15 residues. Per germline, CDR1 LNHNV and CDR2 YYDKDF (reference sequence). The CDR3 coding sequence is TGTGCCACCAGACAAGACTCCCTCGAAGGAAACACCATATATTTT. Amino acids: CATRQDSLEGNTIYF.

This chain links TRBV7-6 with TRBJ1-6, with a possible D match to TRBD1 (6 bases). CDR1 is SGHVS, CDR2 FNYEAQ, per germline. The CDR3 covers 15 residues. The V and J ends lost 2 bases and 6 bases respectively, with 11 bases between them. CDR3 sequence: CASSLNQGSNSPLHF. The CDR3 DNA reads as TGTGCCAGCAGCTTAAATCAGGGGAGTAATTCACCCCTCCACTTT.

This clone appeared a few times. The chain combines TRBV6-5 with TRBJ1-1; D possibly corresponds to TRBD1 (5 bases). This CDR3 has 13 residues. The germline CDR1 and CDR2 sequences are MNHEY and SVGAGI. V lost 2 bases to trimming and J lost 1 base, with 5 bases between them. CDR3 bases: TGTGCCAGCAGTTACCAGGGGAACACTGAAGCTTTCTTT. This translates into CASSYQGNTEAFF.

The chain joins TRBV5-1 to TRBJ2-1; 8 bases are shared with TRBD2. The V gene end was trimmed by 8 bases and the J gene end by 6 bases; junction bases not matched to a gene: 4. The CDR3 totals 12 residues. Germline-derived CDR1 and CDR2 are SGHRS and YFSETQ. The CDR3 nucleotides read TGCGCCAGTGCCGGGACTAGCAATGAGCAGTTCTTC. Residues: CASAGTSNEQFF. Variable domain in full (rest from reference TRBV5-1 and TRBJ2-1): KAGVTQTPRYLIKTRGQQVTLSCSPISGHRSVSWYQQTPGQGLQFLFEYFSETQRNKGNFPGRFSGRQFSNSRSEMNVSTLELGDSALYLCASAGTSNEQFFGPGTRLTVL.

The chain is built from TRBV29-1 and TRBJ1-5, with D unresolved. Germline assignment: CDR1 SQVTM and CDR2 ANQGSEA. The V and J ends lost 1 base and 3 bases respectively, with 7 bases between them. There are 13 residues in the CDR3. CDR3 amino acids: CSVEVGYNQPQHF. DNA for the CDR3: TGCAGCGTTGAAGTGGGGTACAATCAGCCCCAGCATTTT.

This clone appeared a few times. The chain recombines TRBV29-1 with TRBJ1-2; the D is unclear. CDR1 is SQVTM and CDR2 is ANQGSEA in the germline V gene. The V and J ends lost 5 bases and 8 bases respectively, with 15 bases between them. The length of the CDR3 is 12 residues. CDR3 in DNA: TGCAGCGTTTCGGACCGTCGCTTAGGCTACACCTTC. Amino acid sequence: CSVSDRRLGYTF.

The chain employs TRBV5-1 and TRBJ2-2; 9 nucleotides agree with TRBD2. The length of the CDR3 is 15 residues. V was pared by 7 bases and J by 2 bases, with 6 bases of the junction left unmatched. The germline V gene has CDR1 SGHRS and CDR2 YFSETQ. The chain's CDR3 is CASCGLATNTGELFF. Here the CDR3 DNA reads TGCGCCAGCTGCGGACTAGCGACTAACACCGGGGAGCTGTTTTTT.